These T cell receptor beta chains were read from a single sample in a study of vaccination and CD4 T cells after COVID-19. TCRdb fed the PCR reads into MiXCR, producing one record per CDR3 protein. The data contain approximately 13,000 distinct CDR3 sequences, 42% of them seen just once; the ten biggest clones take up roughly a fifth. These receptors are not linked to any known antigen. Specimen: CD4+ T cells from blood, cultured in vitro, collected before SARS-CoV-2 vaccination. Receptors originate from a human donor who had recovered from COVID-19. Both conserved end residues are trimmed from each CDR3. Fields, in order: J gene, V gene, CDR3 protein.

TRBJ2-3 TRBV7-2 ASSLAGGPGNTQY
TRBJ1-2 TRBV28 ASSLSGGYGYT
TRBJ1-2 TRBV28 ASSFEGARGYT
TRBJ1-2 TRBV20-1 SARDTEAIPRYT
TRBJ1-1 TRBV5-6 ASSLGGQGGTEAF
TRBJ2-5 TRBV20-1 SANPPSGGGETQY
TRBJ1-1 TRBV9 ASSLRGDTEAF
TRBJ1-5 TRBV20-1 SAPPPGRRQPQH
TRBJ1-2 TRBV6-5 ASSYTPTGNGYT
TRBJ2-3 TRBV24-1 ATSGGGGTDTQY